The 13 T cell receptor beta chains below were found in one sample sequenced in a study of T cells in tuberculosis. The assay was immunoSEQ multiplex PCR, and TCRdb's table has in-frame clones only and misses some. This table holds around 10,000 clones, around 94% found once. Sequencing was done on a sample of PBMCs. All receptors come from an adult with tuberculosis.

The rearrangement links TRBV5-6 to TRBJ1-5, with TRBD1 identical over 7 bases. The CDR3 sequence is 13 residues long. Looked up from germline, CDR1 is SGHDT and CDR2 is YYEEEE. Trimming at V came to 4 bases and at J to 4 bases, leaving 2 bases not matched to a gene. DNA of the CDR3: TGTGCCAGCAGCCCAGGGGGGAATCAGCCCCAGCATTTT. Its translation: CASSPGGNQPQHF.

This chain links TRBV13 with TRBJ2-2; the match to TRBD2 covers 7 bases. Germline CDR1 is PRHDT and CDR2 is FYEKMQ (reference sequence). The CDR3 contains 17 residues. V was pared by 5 bases and J by 5 bases, with 14 bases of the junction left unmatched. CDR3 residues: CASSPSTTSVLTGELFF. In DNA, the CDR3 is TGTGCCAGCAGCCCTTCGACAACTAGCGTTCTGACCGGGGAGCTGTTTTTT.

This clone was observed once. The chain has TRBV27 and TRBJ1-2, with 7 bases that match TRBD1. Germline CDR1 is MNHEY and CDR2 is SMNVEV (reference sequence). Trimming took 3 bases from V and 0 from J; bases not matched to a gene: 4. The CDR3 runs 15 residues. The CDR3 is CASSFGTAANYGYTF. CDR3 in DNA: TGTGCCAGCAGTTTTGGGACAGCAGCTAACTATGGCTACACCTTC.

This chain connects TRBV9 to TRBJ2-7; 8 positions agree with TRBD1. This CDR3 comprises 14 residues. V dropped 0 bases and J dropped 3; count of bases not matched to a gene: 2. Germline values: CDR1 SGDLS, CDR2 YYNGEE. As DNA, the CDR3 is TGTGCCAGCAGCGTAGGGACAGGGTTCTACGAGCAGTACTTC. Protein product: CASSVGTGFYEQYF.

Here the CDR3 reads CAISEASGRRTDTQYF. The CDR3, as DNA: TGTGCCATCAGTGAGGCTAGCGGGAGGCGGACAGATACGCAGTATTTT. The rearrangement links TRBV10-3 to TRBJ2-3, with TRBD2 matching over 11 bases. Germline V lookup: CDR1 ENHRY, CDR2 SYGVKD. There are 16 residues in the CDR3. J gave up 3 bases and V 2 bases, and 4 bases lay outside the gene matches.

The V and J genes are TRBV6-1 and TRBJ1-2; a weak D match, TRBD1 (6 bases). The CDR3 sequence is 18 residues long. CDR1 and CDR2 (germline): MNHNS, SASEGT. V was trimmed by 4 bases and J by 5 bases, leaving 26 bases between them. As DNA, the CDR3 is TGTGCCAGCAGTGTTAACCTCCCGGGACACCATTCTCCTTATGGCTACACCTTC. Amino acid sequence: CASSVNLPGHHSPYGYTF.

This rearrangement joins TRBV6-5 to TRBJ2-7; 9 bases are a match to TRBD1. CDR1 MNHEY and CDR2 SVGAGI come from the germline V gene. V lost 8 bases to trimming and J lost 0 bases; unmatched junction nucleotides: 5. This CDR3 is built from 14 residues. The CDR3 is CASHRDRDSYEQYF. The DNA for the CDR3 is TGTGCCAGCCACCGGGACAGGGACTCCTACGAGCAGTACTTC.

The chain couples TRBV6-5 to TRBJ1-2; 8 positions agree with TRBD1. The CDR3 totals 13 residues. J was trimmed by 8 bases and V by 5 bases; bases with no gene match: 7. CDR1 and CDR2 from the germline V gene are MNHEY and SVGAGI. The CDR3 protein is CASSPTGGGGYTF. DNA of the CDR3: TGTGCCAGCAGTCCAACAGGGGGAGGAGGCTACACCTTC.

The J gene is TRBJ1-2, the V gene TRBV7-2; no definite D call. Germline CDR1 is SGHTA and CDR2 is FQGNSA. This CDR3 is built from 13 residues. V dropped 3 bases and J dropped 6 bases, with 11 bases sitting between them. The CDR3 region has the DNA TGTGCCAGCAGCTTCCCCAGATTCAATGGCTACACCTTC. This translates into CASSFPRFNGYTF.

The rearrangement links TRBV7-2 to TRBJ2-3, with 10 nucleotides matching TRBD1. Germline V gene data show CDR1 as SGHTA and CDR2 as FQGNSA. V lost 5 bases, J lost 6 bases, and 5 bases stayed unmatched. The CDR3 extends over 14 amino acids. For the CDR3, the DNA is TGTGCCAGCAGCCCGACAGGGGGCCACGATACGCAGTATTTT. This encodes CASSPTGGHDTQYF.

V usage is TRBV5-1 and J usage is TRBJ1-3; 11 bases line up with TRBD1. The junction had 8 bases not matched to a gene; V was cut back by 4 bases and J by 2 bases. The CDR3 is 17 residues long. The germline V gene has CDR1 SGHRS and CDR2 YFSETQ. This CDR3 is CASSVGTGGFTGNTIYF. The CDR3 DNA follows: TGCGCCAGCAGCGTCGGGACAGGGGGGTTCACTGGAAACACCATATATTTT.

The chain is built from TRBV30 and TRBJ2-7, with D perhaps TRBD2 (5 bases). This CDR3 is 14 amino acids long. Germline CDR1 reads GTSNPN; CDR2 reads SVGIG (reference sequence). The V end lost 0 bases, the J end lost 2 bases, and 11 bases lay between the germline ends. CDR3 loop: CAWSVVGVPYEQYF. The CDR3, as DNA: TGTGCCTGGAGTGTAGTCGGGGTTCCCTACGAGCAGTACTTC.

The J gene is TRBJ2-2, the V gene TRBV4-1; 8 nucleotides line up with TRBD2. CDR1 is MGHRA and CDR2 is YSYEKL in the germline V gene. The CDR3 consists of 16 residues. Unmatched junction bases numbered 2, after V lost 1 base and J lost 1 base. For the CDR3, the DNA is TGCGCCAGCAGCCAAGGCGGGAGGAGGAACACCGGGGAGCTGTTTTTT. Amino acids: CASSQGGRRNTGELFF.